The T cell receptor beta chain described here comes from a study of blood T cell repertoires in COVID-19. Study at large: The study drew acute and convalescent COVID-19 samples from the United States, Italy and Spain. Nucleic acid was either cDNA or gDNA, and it came from T cells, B-cell-depleted T cells, or PBMCs.

J gave up 5 bases and V 1 base, and 2 bases lay outside the gene matches. The CDR3 length is 13 residues. The germline gives CDR1 SSHAT, CDR2 FNYEAQ (reference sequence). Study processing details: By means of reference gene primer amplification, nucleated cell counts were estimated. Some clones are missing from TCRdb's copy, which holds only in-frame ones; the method was immunoSEQ multiplex PCR. V, J and clone size derive from that table, while D and trimming were established from the DNA sequence. The sample lists approximately 97,000 clones, about 91% seen once, with less than 5.5% in the top ten. The clonotype was recovered from a young man with acute or convalescent COVID-19. The sample comprised peripheral blood. V usage is TRBV7-7 and J usage is TRBJ2-7, with 7 bases lining up with TRBD2. CDR3 loop: CASSLERGDEQYF. CDR3 DNA: TGTGCCAGCAGCTTAGAGCGGGGTGACGAGCAGTACTTC.